These 8 T cell receptor beta chains share one sample of origin, sequenced in a study of blood T cells in healthy people across ages. The authors ran a second PCR of about 7 to 11 cycles using a sample-barcoded 5' primer and a J-beta primer mix. TCRdb reprocessed the 5' RACE reads with MiXCR, giving one entry per CDR3 protein. This table holds fewer than 700,000 distinct CDR3 sequences, roughly 43% found once. The material sequenced was blood. These receptors were collected from a man at least 80 years old in good health.

This clonotype was observed a handful of times. V gene TRBV20-1 combines with J gene TRBJ2-3; 14 bases agree with TRBD2. V lost 5 bases, J lost 4 bases, and 5 bases stayed unmatched. The CDR3 spans 15 residues. The germline CDR1 and CDR2 sequences are DFQATT and SNEGSKA (reference sequence). The CDR3 is CSALGLAGVPDTQYF. The CDR3 region has the DNA TGCAGTGCTTTGGGACTAGCGGGAGTCCCAGATACGCAGTATTTT.

The J gene is TRBJ2-7, the V gene TRBV29-1; 10 nucleotides align to TRBD1. V was clipped by 6 bases and J by 5 bases; unmatched bases: 7. The CDR3 extends over 13 amino acids. Per the germline V gene, CDR1 is SQVTM and CDR2 is ANQGSEA. CDR3 sequence reads: CSVAKGQGDEQYF. As DNA, the CDR3 is TGCAGCGTGGCCAAAGGACAGGGGGACGAGCAGTACTTC.

The chain carries TRBV6-6 and TRBJ2-2; 13 bases agree with TRBD2. Germline CDR1 reads MNHNY; CDR2 reads SVGAGI (reference sequence). The CDR3 covers 16 residues. Trimming took 7 bases from V and 3 from J; bases not matched to a gene: 5. DNA of the CDR3: TGTGCCAGCACACTAGCGGGAGGGATCGACACCGGGGAGCTGTTTTTT. It codes for CASTLAGGIDTGELFF.

V usage is TRBV7-9 and J usage is TRBJ2-3; 9 bases align to TRBD2. V shed 5 bases, J shed 1 base, and the junction held 4 bases outside the gene matches. The length of the CDR3 is 15 residues. CDR1 and CDR2 from the germline V gene are SEHNR and FQNEAQ (reference sequence). The CDR3 reads CASSPVAGGTDTQYF. The CDR3 DNA reads TGTGCCAGCAGCCCCGTAGCGGGAGGCACAGATACGCAGTATTTT. Supplemented by reference TRBV7-9 and TRBJ2-3, the full variable domain reads DTGVSQNPRHKITKRGQNVTFRCDPISEHNRLYWYRQTLGQGPEFLTYFQNEAQLEKSRLLSDRFSAERPKGSFSTLEIQRTEQGDSAMYLCASSPVAGGTDTQYFGPGTRLTVL.

This sequence joins TRBV12-3 or TRBV12-4 and TRBJ2-2, with 7 positions matching TRBD1. The CDR3 has 16 residues. J gave up 2 bases and V 6 bases, and 9 bases lay outside the gene matches. The CDR3: CASRAQGPSNTGELFF. In DNA form, the CDR3 reads TGTGCCAGCAGGGCACAGGGGCCATCTAACACCGGGGAGCTGTTTTTT.

J is TRBJ1-1 and V is TRBV7-9; D unresolved. The V gene lost 11 bases and the J gene lost 0 bases, with 13 bases spanning the gap. Germline V gives CDR1 SEHNR, CDR2 FQNEAQ (reference sequence). The CDR3 runs to 13 residues. CDR3 sequence: CASTNPVNTEAFF. The CDR3 nucleotides read TGTGCCTCCACGAACCCGGTGAACACTGAAGCTTTCTTT.

CDR3 protein: CASREEGTSNVLTF. The CDR3, as DNA: TGTGCCAGCAGGGAGGAGGGGACCTCCAACGTCCTGACTTTC. This chain links TRBV12-3 or TRBV12-4 with TRBJ2-6, with TRBD2 as a possible D gene (6 bases). This CDR3 region has 14 residues. Trimming left V 6 bases short and J 8 bases short, with 14 bases between.

This clonotype appeared once. A read error may be the cause here, since a much bigger clone is one base away. This chain joins TRBV7-2 and TRBJ2-2; D is ambiguous. V was trimmed by 5 bases and J by 4 bases, leaving 2 bases between them. The CDR3 loop spans 11 amino acids. Germline loops: CDR1 SGHTA, CDR2 FQGNSA. The CDR3 loop is CASSVTGELFF. In DNA, the CDR3 is TGTGCCAGCAGCGTCACCGGGGAGCTGTTTTTT.